The T cell receptor (beta chain) under discussion was sequenced for a study of blood T cell repertoires in COVID-19. CDR1 and CDR2 from the germline V gene are SGHDT and YYEEEE. The CDR3 loop spans 15 amino acids. V shed 5 bases and J 3 bases; nucleotides not matched to a gene: 10. In the original processing: Amplification of reference gene primers provided the estimated nucleated cell counts. Clones were read by immunoSEQ multiplex PCR, and TCRdb kept only the in-frame ones, dropping some. That table gives V, J and clone size, and the DNA gave D and trimming. The sample lists 250,000 to 350,000 clones; around nine tenths were seen once.

The gene calls are TRBV5-6 and TRBJ2-7; TRBD1 matches at 8 bases. Material: PBMCs or T cells enriched from blood (not recorded which). The receptor was derived from a woman between 35 and 50 years old who had recovered from COVID-19. CDR3 DNA sequence: TGTGCCAGCAGGAGGACCGGGACAGGAGTCTACGAGCAGTACTTC. This encodes CASRRTGTGVYEQYF.